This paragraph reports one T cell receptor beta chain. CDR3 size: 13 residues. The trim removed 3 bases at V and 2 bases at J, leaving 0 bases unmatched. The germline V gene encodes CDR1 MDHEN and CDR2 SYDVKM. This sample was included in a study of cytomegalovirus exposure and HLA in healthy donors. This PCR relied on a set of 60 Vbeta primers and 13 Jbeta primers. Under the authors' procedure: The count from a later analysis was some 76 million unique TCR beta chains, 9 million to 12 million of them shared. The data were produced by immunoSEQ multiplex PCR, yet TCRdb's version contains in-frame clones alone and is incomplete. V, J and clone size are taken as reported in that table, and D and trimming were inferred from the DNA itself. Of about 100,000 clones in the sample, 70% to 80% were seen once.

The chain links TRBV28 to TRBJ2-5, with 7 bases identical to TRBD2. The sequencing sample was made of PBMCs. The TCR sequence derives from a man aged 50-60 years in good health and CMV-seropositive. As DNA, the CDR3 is TGTGCCAGCAGTTTCGGGGGGCAAGAGACCCAGTACTTC. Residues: CASSFGGQETQYF.